This T cell receptor (beta chain) was observed in a study of shared T cell receptors in the human thymus. This table comes from immunoSEQ multiplex PCR, and its TCRdb copy is limited to in-frame clones, with some not included. The profile covers over 450,000 clones, with approximately 80% appearing a single time and around 0.013% taken by the ten largest. The CDR3 sequence is 14 residues long. The V gene's germline CDR1 is MGHRA and CDR2 YSYEKL. V was clipped by 1 base and J by 13 bases; unmatched bases: 10. The sample was also reused in another study, on human thymus T cells. That paper notes: Thymic and blood repertoires appeared to display a bias in their usage of V and J genes. Among unrelated individuals, related research reported thymic repertoires that overlapped highly.

The chain has TRBV4-1 and TRBJ2-1, with 7 bases lining up with TRBD2. The source is a boy under two years old with a congenital heart defect. The sample taken for sequencing was thymocytes. For the CDR3, the DNA is TGCGCCAGCAGCCAAGGGGGACTACCAGAACCCCAGTTCTTC. This encodes CASSQGGLPEPQFF.